The present entry profiles one TCR beta chain with its context. Its antigen is unidentified. Assay used: immunoSEQ multiplex PCR; TCRdb lists only in-frame clones, some missing. The table has some 2,100,000 clones, 93% seen once. The CDR3 is 14 residues long. Per germline, CDR1 SNHLY and CDR2 FYNNEI. Trimming pared 8 bases from V and 4 bases from J, leaving 17 bases between. Naivety among CD8 cells was defined by CD45RO negativity and positive CCR7 selection, thereby excluding terminally differentiated effector memory CD45RA+ cells. Each of the donors was a healthy adult who was HIV-negative and had not had a recent acute infection or vaccination. The data were obtained in a study of shared clonotypes between healthy human individuals. Whole-study results and caveats: Naive subsets, compared against memory subsets, generally had larger estimated richness values. Despite large depth, sorted-subset datasets appeared incompletely sequenced. Only blood underwent sampling, and tissue repertoires likely differ.

Material for sequencing was naive CD8+ T cells from PBMCs. The chain carries TRBV2 and TRBJ2-5, with a tentative D call TRBD1 (5 bases). This TCR was recovered from a man aged 18 to 30 in good health. Some clones in this sample may be carry-over from other donors' samples. The CDR3 is CASGESGKRETQYF. CDR3 bases: TGTGCCAGCGGCGAGTCAGGGAAGAGAGAGACCCAGTACTTC.